The 18 T cell receptor beta chains below were found in one sample sequenced in a study of OX40 agonist ivuxolimab in advanced cancers. The data were produced by immunoSEQ multiplex PCR, yet TCRdb's version contains in-frame clones alone and is incomplete. This sample carries approximately 15,000 clones, 86% of them seen once, and the ten largest clones take about 20%. This specimen was CD4+ or CD8+ T cells sorted from blood, taken in a trial of the OX40 agonist ivuxolimab. These TCRs come from an adult with an advanced solid tumor such as melanoma, head and neck, liver or kidney cancer.

V usage is TRBV11-3 and J usage is TRBJ2-7; weak D call: TRBD2 (6 bases). The CDR3 sequence is 13 residues long. Germline values: CDR1 SGHNT, CDR2 YENEEA. V was trimmed by 5 bases and J by 3 bases, leaving 11 bases between them. In nucleotides, the CDR3 is TGTGCCAGCAGCCTCAACGGGGGCTACGAGCAGTACTTC. It specifies CASSLNGGYEQYF.

This clone was detected only once. The chain links TRBV7-8 to TRBJ2-5; maybe TRBD2 (5 bases). The V end lost 1 base, the J end lost 2 bases, and 11 bases lay between the germline ends. Germline lookup yields CDR1 SGHVS and CDR2 FQNEAQ. The CDR3 has 15 residues. The DNA of the CDR3 is TGTGCCAGCAGCTTAGACGAGGGTCATCAAGAGACCCAGTACTTC. It codes for CASSLDEGHQETQYF.

This clone has more than one count but fewer than ten. This same CDR3 is encoded by further DNA sequences in the sample. The V and J genes are TRBV5-6 and TRBJ2-1, with no clear D. V was clipped by 4 bases and J by 4 bases, with 6 bases between them. CDR1 and CDR2 (germline): SGHDT, YYEEEE. The CDR3 is made up of 12 amino acids. The CDR3 loop reads CASSVRYNEQFF. As DNA, the CDR3 is TGTGCCAGCAGCGTGAGATACAATGAGCAGTTCTTC. Full variable domain (outside the CDR3, taken from reference TRBV5-6 and TRBJ2-1): DAGVTQSPTHLIKTRGQQVTLRCSPKSGHDTVSWYQQALGQGPQFIFQYYEEEERQRGNFPDRFSGHQFPNYSSELNVNALLLGDSALYLCASSVRYNEQFFGPGTRLTVL.

This clone has only one observation. This chain joins TRBV2 and TRBJ2-2, with a weak D call TRBD1 (6 bases). The germline gives CDR1 SNHLY, CDR2 FYNNEI. The CDR3 consists of 14 residues. V was clipped by 7 bases and J by 4 bases, with 13 bases between them. CDR3 sequence (DNA): TGTGCCAGCACCACCAAAGGGGGCACCGGGGAGCTGTTTTTT. Translated, it gives CASTTKGGTGELFF.

This sequence joins TRBV6-1 and TRBJ2-2, with 11 bases identical to TRBD1. The CDR3 runs to 14 residues. The J segment lost 7 bases and the V segment lost 6 bases, leaving 4 bases of the junction unmatched. CDR1 is MNHNS and CDR2 is SASEGT in the germline V gene. The CDR3 sequence: CASRDRGHDGELFF. The DNA of the CDR3 is TGTGCCAGCAGGGACAGGGGGCATGACGGGGAGCTGTTTTTT.

The sample holds a few counts of this clone. The chain recombines TRBV10-1 with TRBJ2-1, with 8 bases identical to TRBD2. Germline trimming cut 0 bases from V and 6 bases from J; bases unmatched to any gene: 4. Per the germline V gene, CDR1 is WNHNN and CDR2 is SYGVQD (reference sequence). This CDR3 has 15 amino acids. The chain's CDR3 is CASSESAGGSNEQFF. The CDR3 region has the DNA TGCGCCAGCAGTGAGTCGGCGGGAGGAAGCAATGAGCAGTTCTTC.

This sequence joins TRBV6-1 and TRBJ2-7, with D possibly TRBD1 on 6 matching bases. The CDR3 runs to 14 residues. V was cut by 4 bases and J by 5 bases, with 15 bases left in between. Germline values: CDR1 MNHNS, CDR2 SASEGT. CDR3 amino acids: CASSVSGTLDEQYF. The CDR3 region has the DNA TGTGCCAGCAGTGTTTCCGGGACACTCGACGAGCAGTACTTC.

The rearrangement uses TRBV5-4 and TRBJ2-7, with 9 bases aligning to TRBD1. The CDR3 is 15 amino acids. Per germline, CDR1 SGHNT and CDR2 YYREEE (reference sequence). V lost 4 bases, J lost 5 bases, and 10 bases stayed unmatched. Written as DNA, the CDR3 is TGTGCCAGCAGCGACTGGACAGGGGCGGTCGACGAGCAGTACTTC. This encodes CASSDWTGAVDEQYF.

V and J are TRBV5-1 and TRBJ2-5, with TRBD2 matching 8 bases. The trim removed 0 bases at V and 5 bases at J, leaving 3 bases unmatched. This CDR3 region has 14 residues. CDR1 is SGHRS and CDR2 is YFSETQ in the germline V gene. The CDR3 DNA is TGCGCCAGCAGCTTGGGTCCTAGCGGGGAGACCCAGTACTTC. Amino acids: CASSLGPSGETQYF.

V usage is TRBV2 and J usage is TRBJ2-1; D is uncertain. Germline V gene data show CDR1 as SNHLY and CDR2 as FYNNEI. The length of the CDR3 is 13 residues. Trimming pared 3 bases from V and 10 bases from J, leaving 13 bases between. The CDR3 reads CASSEGLVGEQFF. The DNA of the CDR3 is TGTGCCAGCAGTGAGGGCCTCGTGGGGGAGCAGTTCTTC.

The chain links TRBV18 to TRBJ2-7, with 8 bases aligning to TRBD2. Looked up from germline, CDR1 is KGHSH and CDR2 is LQKENI. The CDR3 extends over 16 amino acids. After removal of 3 bases from V and 6 bases from J, the junction contained 13 bases not matched to a gene. The CDR3 sequence: CASSPLVVAGTSEQYF. The DNA for the CDR3 is TGTGCCAGCTCACCGTTAGTAGTAGCCGGGACTAGCGAGCAGTACTTC.

CDR3: CASSGTGGNYGYTF. The CDR3 DNA is TGTGCCAGCAGCGGGACAGGGGGGAACTATGGCTACACCTTC. The chain is built from TRBV5-4 and TRBJ1-2, with 11 bases matching TRBD1. This CDR3 has 14 amino acids. The J segment lost 2 bases and the V segment lost 4 bases, leaving 1 base of the junction unmatched. The germline V gene encodes CDR1 SGHNT and CDR2 YYREEE (reference sequence).

The chain recombines TRBV15 with TRBJ2-5; TRBD1 agrees at 7 bases. CDR1 is LNHNV, CDR2 YYDKDF, per germline (reference sequence). This CDR3 region has 15 residues. V lost 2 bases and J lost 5; bases outside the gene matches: 8. The CDR3 DNA follows: TGTGCCACCAGCAGACCCCAGAGGGGGCTTGAGACCCAGTACTTC. It codes for CATSRPQRGLETQYF.

The gene calls are TRBV19 and TRBJ2-7; maybe TRBD1 (6 bases). Trimming removed 4 bases from V and 5 bases from J, with 12 bases in between. The V gene's germline CDR1 is LNHDA and CDR2 SQIVND (reference sequence). This CDR3 has 13 amino acids. This CDR3 reads CASSTLRGHEQYF. Here the CDR3 DNA reads TGTGCCAGTAGTACCCTCAGGGGCCACGAGCAGTACTTC.

The chain combines TRBV4-1 with TRBJ2-1; 11 bases align to TRBD2. In germline, CDR1 is MGHRA, CDR2 YSYEKL. J gave up 7 bases and V 4 bases, and 12 bases lay outside the gene matches. There are 17 residues in the CDR3. The CDR3 coding sequence is TGCGCCAGCAGCCGGGAAGGGACTAGCGGCGGAAAGAATGAGCAGTTCTTC. Its protein is CASSREGTSGGKNEQFF.

The chain couples TRBV25-1 to TRBJ2-1, with no clear D. Germline CDR1 reads MGHDK; CDR2 reads SYGVNS. The CDR3 loop spans 12 amino acids. Deletions cut 4 bases from V and 4 bases from J, with 5 bases between. CDR3 sequence (DNA): TGTGCCAGCAGTGTCTTGTACAATGAGCAGTTCTTC. This encodes CASSVLYNEQFF.

The chain employs TRBV28 and TRBJ2-3; D is unresolved. The ends were cut back, 3 bases at V and 3 bases at J, with 19 bases in the middle. This CDR3 is built from 17 residues. Germline CDR1 reads MDHEN; CDR2 reads SYDVKM. For the CDR3, the DNA is TGTGCCAGCAGTTTTGTAGGCGTAAGGGTAGGGACAGATACGCAGTATTTT. Translation gives CASSFVGVRVGTDTQYF.

This clone was seen a handful of times. CDR3 bases: TGTGCCAGCAGCTTACACGAGGGTGCCTCTGGGGCCAACGTCCTGACTTTC. Protein sequence: CASSLHEGASGANVLTF. This chain connects TRBV7-2 to TRBJ2-6, with D perhaps TRBD2 (5 bases). CDR1 and CDR2 (germline): SGHTA, FQGNSA. The CDR3 spans 17 residues. Deletions cut 2 bases from V and 0 bases from J, with 11 bases between. Filled out from reference TRBV7-2 and TRBJ2-6, the complete variable domain reads GAGVSQSPSNKVTEKGKDVELRCDPISGHTALYWYRQSLGQGLEFLIYFQGNSAPDKSGLPSDRFSAERTGGSVSTLTIQRTQQEDSAVYLCASSLHEGASGANVLTFGAGSRLTVL.